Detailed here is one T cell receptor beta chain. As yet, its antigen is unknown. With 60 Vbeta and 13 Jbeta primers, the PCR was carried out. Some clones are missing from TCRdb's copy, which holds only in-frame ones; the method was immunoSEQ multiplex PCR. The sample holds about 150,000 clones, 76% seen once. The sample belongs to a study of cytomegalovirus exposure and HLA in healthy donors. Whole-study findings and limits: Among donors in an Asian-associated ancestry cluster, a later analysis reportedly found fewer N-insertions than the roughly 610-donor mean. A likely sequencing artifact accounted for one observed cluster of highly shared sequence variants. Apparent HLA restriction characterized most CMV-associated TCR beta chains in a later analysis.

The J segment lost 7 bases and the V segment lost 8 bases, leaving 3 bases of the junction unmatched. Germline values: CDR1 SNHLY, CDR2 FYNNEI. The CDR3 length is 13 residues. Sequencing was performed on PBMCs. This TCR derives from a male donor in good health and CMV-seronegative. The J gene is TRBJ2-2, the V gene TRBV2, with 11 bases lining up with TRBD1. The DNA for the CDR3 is TGTGCCAGCCGGGACAGGGGGTTCGGGGAGCTGTTTTTT. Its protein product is CASRDRGFGELFF.